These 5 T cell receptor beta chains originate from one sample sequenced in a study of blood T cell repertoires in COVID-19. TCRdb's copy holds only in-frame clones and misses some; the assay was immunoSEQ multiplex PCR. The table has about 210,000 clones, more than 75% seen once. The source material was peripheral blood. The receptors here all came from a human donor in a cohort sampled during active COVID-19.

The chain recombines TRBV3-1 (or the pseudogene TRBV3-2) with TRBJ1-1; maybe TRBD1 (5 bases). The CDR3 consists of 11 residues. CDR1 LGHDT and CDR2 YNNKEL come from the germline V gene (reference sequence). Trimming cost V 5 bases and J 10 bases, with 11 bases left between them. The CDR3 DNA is TGTGCCAGCAGCAGTTCGGGGGGAGCTTTCTTT. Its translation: CASSSSGGAFF.

CDR3 nucleotides: TGTGCCAGCAGTTCGCTCGACAGGGATCCTTCCTACGAGCAGTACTTC. Protein: CASSSLDRDPSYEQYF. This chain connects TRBV28 to TRBJ2-7, with TRBD1 matching 7 bases. Losses at the gene ends were 4 bases for V and 1 base for J; bases not matched to a gene: 10. In germline, CDR1 is MDHEN, CDR2 SYDVKM. The CDR3 consists of 16 residues.

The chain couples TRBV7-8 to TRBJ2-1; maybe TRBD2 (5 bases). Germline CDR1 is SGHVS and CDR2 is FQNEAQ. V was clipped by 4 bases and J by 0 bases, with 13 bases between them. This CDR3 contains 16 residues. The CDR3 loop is CASSSPRESSYNEQFF. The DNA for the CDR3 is TGTGCCAGCAGCTCCCCGAGGGAGAGCTCCTACAATGAGCAGTTCTTC.

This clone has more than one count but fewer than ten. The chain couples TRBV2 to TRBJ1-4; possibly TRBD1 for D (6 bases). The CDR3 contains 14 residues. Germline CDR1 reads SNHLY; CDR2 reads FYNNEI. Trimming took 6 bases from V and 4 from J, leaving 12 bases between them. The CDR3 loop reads CASRRTDVNEKLFF. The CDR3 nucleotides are TGTGCCAGCAGGAGGACAGACGTTAATGAAAAACTGTTTTTT.

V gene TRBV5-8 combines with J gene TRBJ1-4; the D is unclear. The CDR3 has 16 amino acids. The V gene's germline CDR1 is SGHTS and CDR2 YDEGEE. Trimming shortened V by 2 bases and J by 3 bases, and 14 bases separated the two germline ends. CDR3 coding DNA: TGTGCCAGCAGCTTTCTCGCGGGGTATCCTAATGAAAAACTGTTTTTT. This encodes CASSFLAGYPNEKLFF.